This T cell receptor (beta chain) was obtained from a study of vaccination effects on CD4 cells after COVID-19. Study as a whole: A few convalescent patients were sampled both early and late post-vaccination. After the second dose, samples were taken at median day 72.

Having been cultured for about 10 days, the cells underwent CD4+ T cell isolation. Infection with SARS-CoV-2 occurred in the person between March and December 2020, and PCR confirmed it. Two-dose vaccination with either BNT162b2 or mRNA-1273 was given to the participants. Replacing half the medium with IL-2 medium was done on days 3 and 7. This table comes from immunoSEQ multiplex PCR, and its TCRdb copy is limited to in-frame clones, with some not included. Of 35,000 to 55,000 clones in the sample, less than 85% were seen once. Points from the study as a whole: Few convalescent patients were studied, and early post-infection samples were lacking.

Concerning this clone: What it recognizes is unknown.

The sequence was obtained from a human donor who had a prior SARS-CoV-2 infection. The source material was CD4+ T cells from PBMCs cultured without peptide, sampled after COVID-19 vaccination.

The chain's CDR3 is CASSDGLAGQETQYF. The CDR3 DNA sequence: TGTGCCAGCAGTGACGGACTAGCGGGGCAAGAGACCCAGTACTTC. The rearrangement links TRBV2 to TRBJ2-5, with 12 positions matching TRBD2. V gave up 3 bases and J gave up 2 bases; unmatched junction bases: 1. Per the germline V gene, CDR1 is SNHLY and CDR2 is FYNNEI. CDR3 length equals 15 residues.